This T cell receptor beta chain was profiled in a study of T cells in Graves' hyperthyroidism and ophthalmopathy. Trimming took 3 bases from V and 3 from J, leaving 12 bases between them. Per germline, CDR1 KGHSH and CDR2 LQKENI. This CDR3 is built from 15 residues. Ten or more counts support this clonotype. The investigators amplified TCR beta CDR3 regions from RNA transcripts. HTBI primers were employed in a first-round RT-PCR of the TCR CDR3. TCRdb re-analysed the multiplex PCR reads in MiXCR, keeping a single row per CDR3 protein. Among 90,000 to 120,000 distinct CDR3 sequences listed, roughly 15% were seen once.

The rearrangement links TRBV18 to TRBJ2-1; D not certain. Sequenced material: blood. This sequence originates from a woman in her forties or fifties with Graves' hyperthyroidism. This CDR3 is CASSPVGFGYNEQFF. As DNA, the CDR3 is TGTGCCAGCTCACCTGTGGGATTCGGCTACAATGAGCAGTTCTTC.